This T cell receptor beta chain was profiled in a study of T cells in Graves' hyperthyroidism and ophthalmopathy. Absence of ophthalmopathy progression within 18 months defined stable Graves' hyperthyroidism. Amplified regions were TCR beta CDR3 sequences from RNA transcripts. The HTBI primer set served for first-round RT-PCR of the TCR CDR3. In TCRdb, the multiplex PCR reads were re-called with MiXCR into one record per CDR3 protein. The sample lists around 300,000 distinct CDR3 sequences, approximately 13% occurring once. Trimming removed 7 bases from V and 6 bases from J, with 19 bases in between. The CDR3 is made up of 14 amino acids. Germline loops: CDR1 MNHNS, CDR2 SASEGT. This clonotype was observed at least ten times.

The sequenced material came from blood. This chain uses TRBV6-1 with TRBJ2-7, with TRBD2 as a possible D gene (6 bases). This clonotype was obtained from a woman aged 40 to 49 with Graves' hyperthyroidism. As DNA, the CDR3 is TGTGCCAGCACTTGGGGGGTGAAGGGGTCCGAGCAGTACTTC. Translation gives CASTWGVKGSEQYF.